A selection of T cell receptor beta chains follows, all from one sample in a study of blood T cell repertoires in COVID-19. Libraries were prepared by immunoSEQ multiplex PCR; TCRdb keeps only in-frame clonotypes and omits some of them. The sample shows approximately 200,000 clones, about 85% of them seen only once. Sequenced sample: PBMCs or T cells enriched from blood (not recorded which). The source of these receptors is a man in his forties or fifties who had recovered from COVID-19. The CDR3 runs from the conserved cysteine through the conserved F or W. The D gene is left open where the match is weak. Rows may omit the clone size; those that give it use once, few, many or a size class.

d_call,j_call,clone_size,v_call,cdr3_aa,cdr3_nt
TRBD1,TRBJ1-2,NA,TRBV7-6,CASSSSPGQSREAYGYTF,TGTGCCAGCAGCTCCTCCCCGGGACAGTCACGCGAGGCGTATGGCTACACCTTC
NA,TRBJ1-1,NA,TRBV28,CASSRPQGLRTEAFF,TGTGCCAGCAGTCGTCCGCAGGGTCTGCGCACTGAAGCTTTCTTT
NA,TRBJ2-1,NA,TRBV5-4,CASKVDPQGSNEQFF,TGTGCCAGTAAAGTAGACCCGCAGGGGAGCAATGAGCAGTTCTTC
NA,TRBJ2-7,NA,TRBV11-3,CASSSSTPTEYQYSTYEQYF,TGTGCCAGCAGCTCCTCAACCCCTACAGAATACCAATACTCGACCTACGAGCAGTACTTC
NA,TRBJ2-2,NA,TRBV27,CASSPRTVQSGELFF,TGTGCCAGCAGTCCCCGGACTGTTCAGTCCGGGGAGCTGTTTTTT
TRBD2,TRBJ2-7,NA,TRBV7-2,CASSLMAGVYEQYF,TGTGCCAGCAGCTTAATGGCGGGAGTTTACGAGCAGTACTTC
NA,TRBJ2-5,NA,TRBV6-5,CASSRTDQETQYF,TGTGCCAGCAGTCGGACAGATCAAGAGACCCAGTACTTC
NA,TRBJ1-2,NA,TRBV20-1,CSASQGLSGYTF,TGCAGTGCTAGTCAGGGATTGAGTGGCTACACCTTC
NA,TRBJ2-1,NA,TRBV11-1,CASGRRDGNEQFF,TGTGCCAGCGGTCGGCGGGACGGGAATGAGCAGTTCTTC
NA,TRBJ2-7,NA,TRBV5-1,CASSLGLERVTYEQYF,TGCGCCAGCAGCTTGGGACTAGAGCGGGTAACCTACGAGCAGTACTTC
NA,TRBJ1-1,once,TRBV18,CASSPLLSTGNTEAFF,TGTGCCAGCTCACCCTTACTCTCCACAGGGAACACTGAAGCTTTCTTT
TRBD2,TRBJ2-1,few,TRBV30,CAWSVSWGGRNEQFF,TGTGCCTGGAGTGTAAGTTGGGGCGGGAGGAATGAGCAGTTCTTC
NA,TRBJ2-7,few,TRBV9,CASSETSSDSYEQYF,TGTGCCAGCAGCGAAACGAGTAGCGACTCCTACGAGCAGTACTTC
NA,TRBJ1-4,NA,TRBV10-1,CASRAPGMANEKLFF,TGCGCCAGCAGGGCCCCGGGGATGGCTAATGAAAAACTGTTTTTT